One sample yielded the 25 T cell receptor beta chains listed below, sequenced in a study of Graves' ophthalmopathy and Graves' hyperthyroidism. The authors amplified TCR beta CDR3 regions from RNA transcripts. The first round was an RT-PCR with HTBI primers, and the second round was a multiplex PCR. TCRdb reprocessed the multiplex PCR reads via MiXCR and lists one record per CDR3 protein. The sample holds around 1.1 million distinct CDR3 sequences, about 35% seen once. Specimen: peripheral blood or thyroid tissue (not recorded which). Receptors were obtained from an adult man with Graves' hyperthyroidism.

This clonotype was recorded once. V and J are TRBV7-3 and TRBJ2-2, with 8 bases matching TRBD2. Germline-derived CDR1 and CDR2 are SGHTA and FQGTGA. V trimming: 5 bases; J trimming: 4 bases; junction bases outside the gene matches: 9. This CDR3 region has 16 residues. In DNA form, the CDR3 reads TGTGCCAGCAGCCAAGAGCGGGAGATCGGCACCGGGGAGCTGTTTTTT. It codes for CASSQEREIGTGELFF.

This clonotype was found many times. V gene TRBV19 combines with J gene TRBJ1-1; no definite D call. Trimming cost V 1 base and J 8 bases, with 17 bases left between them. Germline V CDR1 and CDR2: LNHDA, SQIVND (reference sequence). The CDR3 is 15 residues long. CDR3 sequence (DNA): TGTGCCAGTAGTATAGGCGGCTCTCCTCTAATCGAAGCTTTCTTT. The encoded protein is CASSIGGSPLIEAFF.

The chain uses TRBV5-6 and TRBJ2-7; D not certain. CDR1 SGHDT and CDR2 YYEEEE come from the germline V gene. CDR3 length equals 14 residues. Trimming stripped 0 bases from V and 2 bases from J, with 9 bases between. The CDR3 coding sequence is TGTGCCAGCAGCTTGGGGTCAATAGCCTACGAGCAGTACTTC. Translating it yields CASSLGSIAYEQYF.

This clonotype was observed a single time. V is TRBV29-1 and J is TRBJ2-3; D possibly corresponds to TRBD2 (7 bases). The CDR3 is 13 amino acids. V was cut by 6 bases and J by 3 bases, with 13 bases left in between. The V gene's germline CDR1 is SQVTM and CDR2 ANQGSEA. CDR3 amino acids: CSVGGGRTDTQYF. CDR3 nucleotide sequence: TGCAGCGTGGGCGGGGGCCGGACAGATACGCAGTATTTT.

The gene calls are TRBV29-1 and TRBJ1-2; 10 bases fit TRBD1. V dropped 5 bases and J dropped 4; count of bases not matched to a gene: 4. CDR3 length: 13 amino acids. In germline, CDR1 is SQVTM, CDR2 ANQGSEA. Here the CDR3 DNA reads TGCAGCGTTTCGCGGACAGGGGGCTATGGCTACACCTTC. It specifies CSVSRTGGYGYTF.

CDR3 DNA sequence: TGTGCCAGCAGTCCCCAGACTAGCGGGACCGTTCTACGAAAGCAGTACTTC. As protein: CASSPQTSGTVLRKQYF. J is TRBJ2-7 and V is TRBV12-3 or TRBV12-4; 11 positions agree with TRBD2. The CDR3 has 17 amino acids. V lost 5 bases to trimming and J lost 8 bases; unmatched junction nucleotides: 17.

V gene TRBV28 combines with J gene TRBJ2-7, with 8 nucleotides matching TRBD1. This CDR3 spans 13 amino acids. Germline values: CDR1 MDHEN, CDR2 SYDVKM. J gave up 6 bases and V 4 bases, and 5 bases lay outside the gene matches. The CDR3 protein is CASSWTGMGEQYF. The CDR3 DNA reads TGTGCCAGCAGTTGGACAGGGATGGGCGAGCAGTACTTC.

This chain joins TRBV7-7 and TRBJ2-5; TRBD2 agrees at 10 bases. Looked up from germline, CDR1 is SSHAT and CDR2 is FNYEAQ (reference sequence). After removal of 2 bases from V and 5 bases from J, the junction contained 8 bases not matched to a gene. This CDR3 contains 16 residues. CDR3 protein: CASSLSGTSEKETQYF. In DNA form, the CDR3 reads TGTGCCAGCAGCTTATCCGGGACTAGCGAGAAGGAGACCCAGTACTTC.

As to this clonotype: One end of the junction does not line up with germline, which may come from a read error. The J gene is TRBJ2-7, the V gene TRBV4-3; weak D call: TRBD2 (6 bases). Germline-derived CDR1 and CDR2 are LGHNA and YSLEER. This CDR3 has 13 residues. CDR3 sequence: CASRQAGTYEQYF. The CDR3 nucleotides are TGCGCCAGCAGGCAAGCAGGGACTTACGAGCAGTACTTC.

CDR3 nucleotide sequence: TGTGCCAGCAGTAACGACAGGGCTGGCAATCAGCCCCAGCATTTT. It specifies CASSNDRAGNQPQHF. The rearrangement joins TRBV6-1 to TRBJ1-5, with TRBD1 matching over 7 bases. The CDR3 consists of 15 residues. Germline V gives CDR1 MNHNS, CDR2 SASEGT. V was clipped by 5 bases and J by 2 bases; unmatched bases: 6.

This clonotype was counted between two and nine times. V is TRBV2 and J is TRBJ1-4; D remains unclear. The CDR3 runs 13 residues. The V end lost 4 bases, the J end lost 6 bases, and 9 bases lay between the germline ends. Per germline, CDR1 SNHLY and CDR2 FYNNEI. CDR3 sequence (DNA): TGTGCCAGCAGTGCCGGCCTCTATGAAAAACTGTTTTTT. Its protein product is CASSAGLYEKLFF. The complete variable domain, with remaining parts taken from reference TRBV2 and TRBJ1-4, reads EPEVTQTPSHQVTQMGQEVILRCVPISNHLYFYWYRQILGQKVEFLVSFYNNEISEKSEIFDDQFSVERPDGSNFTLKIRSTKLEDSAMYFCASSAGLYEKLFFGSGTQLSVL.

The V call is TRBV19, the J call TRBJ1-5; 9 bases match TRBD1. This CDR3 is 15 amino acids long. The germline CDR1 and CDR2 sequences are LNHDA and SQIVND (reference sequence). The junction had 12 bases not matched to a gene; V was cut back by 8 bases and J by 7 bases. CDR3 nucleotides: TGTGCCAGTCGTACGACAGGGGGTCGAAGACAGCCCCAGCATTTT. Protein: CASRTTGGRRQPQHF. The full variable domain, completed using reference TRBV19 and TRBJ1-5, is DGGITQSPKYLFRKEGQNVTLSCEQNLNHDAMYWYRQDPGQGLRLIYYSQIVNDFQKGDIAEGYSVSREKKESFPLTVTSAQKNPTAFYLCASRTTGGRRQPQHFGDGTRLSIL.

With respect to this clonotype: Given a much more abundant clone one base away, this may be a read error. In nucleotides, the CDR3 is TGTGCCACCAGCAGAGATTATAGGGACACCGGGGGGCTGTTTTTT. Encoded protein: CATSRDYRDTGGLFF. The gene calls are TRBV15 and TRBJ2-2; D tentatively reads TRBD1 or TRBD2 (6 bases each). Germline CDR1 reads LNHNV; CDR2 reads YYDKDF (reference sequence). This CDR3 region has 15 residues.

Only one count was recorded for this clonotype. A clone one base away is much larger, so this may be a read error. The CDR3 sequence is CSAARGRESDQPQHF. CDR3 nucleotides: TGCAGTGCCGCCCGGGGCAGGGAAAGCGATCAGCCCCAGCATTTT. The chain employs TRBV20-1 and TRBJ1-5; TRBD1 is a possible D gene (5 bases). The CDR3 spans 15 residues. V was shortened by 6 bases and J by 5 bases, with 20 bases between the two germline ends. Germline loops: CDR1 DFQATT, CDR2 SNEGSKA (reference sequence).

This clonotype was seen only a few times. The chain links TRBV20-1 to TRBJ2-7; D might be TRBD2 (6 bases). CDR1 DFQATT and CDR2 SNEGSKA come from the germline V gene (reference sequence). The length of the CDR3 is 14 residues. V lost 5 bases to trimming and J lost 3 bases, with 17 bases between them. CDR3 DNA sequence: TGCAGTGCTTTGCCGGAGGGGCGGCGCTACGAGCAGTACTTC. Its protein product is CSALPEGRRYEQYF.

On this clonotype itself: One base away lies a much larger clone, so this may be a sequencing read error. The genes are TRBV7-6 and TRBJ2-7; 9 nucleotides agree with TRBD2. CDR1 is SGHVS, CDR2 FNYEAQ, per germline. Trimming took 5 bases from V and 2 from J; bases not matched to a gene: 16. The CDR3 spans 18 residues. The chain's CDR3 is CASSLGSPGLAATYEQYF. As DNA, the CDR3 is TGTGCCAGCAGCCTTGGAAGTCCGGGACTAGCTGCCACCTACGAGCAGTACTTC.

This clonotype was picked up a small number of times. The chain has TRBV10-2 and TRBJ1-1, with D possibly matching TRBD1 (5 bases). CDR1 and CDR2 (germline): WSHSY, SAAADI. There are 13 residues in the CDR3. V was clipped by 7 bases and J by 4 bases, with 13 bases between them. CDR3 coding DNA: TGCGCCAGCAATACAGCCCAGGGCACTGAAGCTTTCTTT. This sequence encodes CASNTAQGTEAFF.

This clonotype was seen only once. Just one base apart from a much larger clone, this may be a read error. V is TRBV20-1 and J is TRBJ1-6, with D unclear. Trimming took 0 bases from V and 0 from J, leaving 9 bases between them. This CDR3 has 16 amino acids. Germline V gene lookup returns CDR1 DFQATT and CDR2 SNEGSKA (reference sequence). The CDR3 bases are TGCAGTGCTAGAGATCTTACACTCTCCTATAATTCACCCCTCCACTTT. This translates into CSARDLTLSYNSPLHF.

The chain recombines TRBV30 with TRBJ1-2; no clear D gene. CDR3 length equals 17 residues. V was shortened by 0 bases and J by 3 bases, with 20 bases between the two germline ends. Germline V gene sequence: CDR1 GTSNPN, CDR2 SVGIG (reference sequence). This CDR3 reads CAWSVWVFRDLDYGYTF. CDR3 nucleotides: TGTGCCTGGAGTGTATGGGTCTTTCGGGATTTGGACTATGGCTACACCTTC.

This clonotype was counted ten times or more. The rearrangement links TRBV7-8 to TRBJ2-5; D possibly corresponds to TRBD2 (5 bases). CDR1 is SGHVS and CDR2 is FQNEAQ in the germline V gene. V was trimmed by 0 bases and J by 5 bases, leaving 22 bases between them. There are 18 residues in the CDR3. CDR3 DNA sequence: TGTGCCAGCAGCTTAGCCCGAGTGGGCATCGGGGAGCGGGAGACCCAGTACTTC. This translates into CASSLARVGIGERETQYF.

This clonotype appeared a few times. The chain is built from TRBV6-5 and TRBJ2-7; a possible D gene is TRBD1 (5 bases). V was shortened by 8 bases and J by 1 base, with 15 bases between the two germline ends. In germline, CDR1 is MNHEY, CDR2 SVGAGI. The CDR3 is 14 amino acids. The CDR3 loop reads CASYHPGYSYEQYF. In nucleotides, the CDR3 is TGTGCCAGCTATCACCCAGGGTATTCCTACGAGCAGTACTTC.

In its sample, this clonotype was seen once. This chain links TRBV7-2 with TRBJ2-5; TRBD1 is a possible D gene (5 bases). This CDR3 region has 14 residues. CDR1 and CDR2 from the germline V gene are SGHTA and FQGNSA. Between the trimmed V and J ends, which lost 3 bases and 9 bases, there was a span of 17 bases. The DNA for the CDR3 is TGTGCCAGCAGCTTGCGCAGGGTTGAGCAGCCCCAGTACTTC. The encoded protein is CASSLRRVEQPQYF.

This chain uses TRBV7-2 with TRBJ2-7; D is possibly TRBD1 or TRBD2 (6 bases each). Germline loops: CDR1 SGHTA, CDR2 FQGNSA. The CDR3 consists of 16 residues. V lost 3 bases to trimming and J lost 3 bases, with 18 bases between them. The CDR3, as DNA: TGTGCCAGCAGCTTCCCAAGGGGGAGGACGGACTACGAGCAGTACTTC. It codes for CASSFPRGRTDYEQYF. Looking up the rest from reference TRBV7-2 and TRBJ2-7 gives the full variable domain: GAGVSQSPSNKVTEKGKDVELRCDPISGHTALYWYRQSLGQGLEFLIYFQGNSAPDKSGLPSDRFSAERTGGSVSTLTIQRTQQEDSAVYLCASSFPRGRTDYEQYFGPGTRLTVT.

The V gene is TRBV2, the J gene TRBJ1-6; D is unclear. This CDR3 contains 14 residues. Trimming took off 5 bases at V and 8 bases at J, with 13 bases between the two ends. CDR1 is SNHLY, CDR2 FYNNEI, per germline. The CDR3 region is CASSYHREYSPLHF. The CDR3 coding sequence is TGTGCCAGCAGTTACCATCGAGAATATTCACCCCTCCACTTT.

This clonotype was recorded at least ten times. The genes are TRBV2 and TRBJ1-6; 8 nucleotides line up with TRBD1. This CDR3 contains 14 residues. J lost 10 bases, V lost 3 bases, and 5 bases had no gene match. Germline V gene sequence: CDR1 SNHLY, CDR2 FYNNEI. The CDR3 loop reads CASSEGQVASPLHF. In DNA form, the CDR3 reads TGTGCCAGCAGTGAGGGACAGGTTGCGTCACCCCTCCACTTT.